A selection of T cell receptor beta chains follows, all from one sample in a study of blood T cell repertoires in COVID-19. The repertoire was sequenced with immunoSEQ multiplex PCR; TCRdb's copy has only in-frame clones and lacks some. The sample yields 300,000 to 350,000 clones, 75% to 90% seen once. The sequencing input was PBMCs or T cells enriched from blood (not recorded which). The source is a man aged 25 to 45 who had recovered from COVID-19. CDR3s include the opening cysteine and the closing phenylalanine or tryptophan. A D gene is named only where the DNA matches it firmly. Expanded clones get a size class; other rows say once, few or many, or leave the size out.

J	size	D	V	length	DNA	CDR3
TRBJ2-1	NA	TRBD2	TRBV30	14	TGTGCCTGGTCACCGGGACTAGCGGGGGGTGAGCAGTTCTTC	CAWSPGLAGGEQFF
TRBJ2-4	NA	NA	TRBV27	15	TGTGCCAGCAGTTATGCACCGCCAGGTGGAGGAATTCAGTACTTC	CASSYAPPGGGIQYF
TRBJ2-7	once	NA	TRBV21-1	14	TGTGCCAGCAGCAAGCAGGACAGGGAATGCGAGCAGTACTTC	CASSKQDRECEQYF
TRBJ1-2	NA	NA	TRBV18	13	TGTGCCAGCTCACCCACAGGTTCCTATGGCTACACCTTC	CASSPTGSYGYTF
TRBJ2-7	NA	TRBD1	TRBV10-3	13	TGTGCCATCAGTGCCAGGGGGCCGGACGAGCAGTACTTC	CAISARGPDEQYF
TRBJ2-5	NA	NA	TRBV5-1	13	TGCGCCAGCGGGGCCAGCGGGCAAGAGACCCAGTACTTC	CASGASGQETQYF
TRBJ2-7	NA	NA	TRBV3-1/TRBV3-2	16	TGTGCCAGCAGCCAAGGTACCCAGGCTTTTGGATACGAGCAGTACTTC	CASSQGTQAFGYEQYF
TRBJ2-5	NA	TRBD2	TRBV5-5	13	TGTGCCAGCAGCCTAGCGGCCCAAGAGACCCAGTACTTC	CASSLAAQETQYF
TRBJ1-2	NA	TRBD1	TRBV10-2	20	TGCGCCAGCAGTGAGTCTGCGGGGTGGGGATTCCCGGGACAGGGATACGGCTACACCTTC	CASSESAGWGFPGQGYGYTF
TRBJ2-7	NA	NA	TRBV5-1	14	TGCGCCAGCAGCCTAGGTAGTATCGGCTACGAGCAGTACTTC	CASSLGSIGYEQYF
TRBJ1-2	NA	TRBD1	TRBV27	14	TGTGCCAGCAGTCGTCACCGGGACAGGGATGGCTACACCTTC	CASSRHRDRDGYTF
TRBJ2-1	NA	TRBD2	TRBV5-6	16	TGTGCCAGCAGCTTGGCACTAGCGGGGAGATACAATGAGCAGTTCTTC	CASSLALAGRYNEQFF
TRBJ1-5	NA	NA	TRBV24-1	13	TGTGCCACCAGTGATAGAGCAGGGCAGCCCCAGCATTTT	CATSDRAGQPQHF
TRBJ2-3	NA	TRBD1	TRBV15	14	TGTGCCACCAGCAGGGAACAGGGGCTAGATACGCAGTATTTT	CATSREQGLDTQYF
TRBJ1-5	NA	NA	TRBV6-6	16	TGTGCCAGCAGCAGACGTGGGACAACTAGCAATCAGCCCCAGCATTTT	CASSRRGTTSNQPQHF
TRBJ2-5	NA	TRBD1	TRBV27	13	TGTGCCAGCAGTTTAGATGACAGGGTAACCCAGTACTTC	CASSLDDRVTQYF
TRBJ2-1	NA	TRBD2	TRBV18	15	TGTGCCAGCTCCCCGACTAGCGGGGGGGACAATGAGCAGTTCTTC	CASSPTSGGDNEQFF
TRBJ2-4	NA	TRBD1	TRBV7-2	16	TGTGCCAGCAGCCCCCGGGACAGGGGTGGGGAAAACATTCAGTACTTC	CASSPRDRGGENIQYF
TRBJ1-1	NA	TRBD1	TRBV5-5	15	TGTGCCAGCAGCGATGGACAGGGCCTGAACACTGAAGCTTTCTTT	CASSDGQGLNTEAFF
TRBJ1-2	NA	TRBD1	TRBV6-5	14	TGTGCCAGCAATCCTACAGGGGAGAGCTATGGCTACACCTTC	CASNPTGESYGYTF
TRBJ1-3	once	NA	TRBV5-1	16	TGCGCCAGCAGTCATGCCGGCGGTAGCTCTGGAAACACCATATATTTT	CASSHAGGSSGNTIYF
TRBJ1-3	NA	NA	TRBV7-9	14	TGTGCCGTTCACAGGACCTTCTCTGGAAACACCATATATTTT	CAVHRTFSGNTIYF
TRBJ1-2	NA	NA	TRBV6-1	13	TGTGCCAGCAGTGAAACGGAGAGATATGGCTACACCTTC	CASSETERYGYTF
TRBJ1-1	NA	TRBD1	TRBV5-1	16	TGCGCCAGCAGCTTAAACCCCGGGACAGGGGACACTGAAGCTTTCTTT	CASSLNPGTGDTEAFF
TRBJ1-5	NA	TRBD1	TRBV5-1	15	TGCGCCAGCAGCTCAGGGGACAGGGGAAATCAGCCCCAGCATTTT	CASSSGDRGNQPQHF
TRBJ2-1	NA	NA	TRBV7-9	13	TGTGCCAGCAGCTCTCCAGCGTTGGGTGAGCAGTTCTTC	CASSSPALGEQFF
TRBJ1-6	NA	NA	TRBV12-3/TRBV12-4	12	TGTGCCAGCACCCTTGATAATTCACCCCTCCACTTT	CASTLDNSPLHF
TRBJ1-5	NA	NA	TRBV19	15	TGTGCCAGTAGTATAGTTCCAGGGACATATCAGCCCCAGCATTTT	CASSIVPGTYQPQHF
TRBJ1-6	NA	NA	TRBV27	14	TGTGCCAGCAGTTCCCCGGGTCTTAATTCACCCCTCCACTTT	CASSSPGLNSPLHF
TRBJ2-5	NA	TRBD2	TRBV9	15	TGTGCCAGCAGCCTGGGACTAGCGAGCCAAGAGACCCAGTACTTC	CASSLGLASQETQYF
TRBJ2-5	NA	TRBD2	TRBV11-2	12	TGTGCCGCCGGGGGGTATTTGGAGACCCAGTACTTC	CAAGGYLETQYF
TRBJ1-2	NA	NA	TRBV15	16	TGTGCCACCAGCAGAGGGACCCGCGGGAAAAACTATGGCTACACCTTC	CATSRGTRGKNYGYTF
TRBJ2-1	NA	NA	TRBV2	13	TGTGCCAGCAAGGACAGATTCTACAATGAGCAGTTCTTC	CASKDRFYNEQFF
TRBJ2-7	NA	TRBD1	TRBV19	14	TGTGCCAGCAACCGGGACAGGGGGAGCTACGAGCAGTACTTC	CASNRDRGSYEQYF
TRBJ2-7	NA	TRBD2	TRBV10-3	12	TGTGCCATCAGTAGCGGGGGCTACGAGCAGTACTTC	CAISSGGYEQYF
TRBJ2-5	NA	NA	TRBV2	16	TGTGCCAGCAGTGATTTTTCAAGGGGGAGGGGAGAGACCCAGTACTTC	CASSDFSRGRGETQYF
TRBJ1-6	NA	NA	TRBV7-2	13	TGTGCCAGCAGCTTCCAGGGGAGTTCACCCCTCCACTTT	CASSFQGSSPLHF
TRBJ2-2	NA	TRBD1	TRBV7-9	17	TGTGCCAGCAGCCCTCAAGGCCCAGGGGGTCCCACCGGGGAGCTGTTTTTT	CASSPQGPGGPTGELFF
TRBJ2-5	NA	TRBD1	TRBV29-1	11	TGCAGCGTTGACCGGGGACAGGGCCAGTACTTC	CSVDRGQGQYF
TRBJ1-6	NA	NA	TRBV28	13	TGTGCCAGCCTTCCTGGGCCGGGAACTCCCCTCCACTTT	CASLPGPGTPLHF
TRBJ1-4	NA	TRBD1	TRBV4-1	16	TGCGCCAGCAGCCAAACGCAGGGGGCTCGTGGTGAAAAACTGTTTTTT	CASSQTQGARGEKLFF
TRBJ1-1	few	NA	TRBV6-6	14	TGTGCCAGCAGTTACGAGGGATCGAACACTGAAGCTTTCTTT	CASSYEGSNTEAFF
TRBJ2-7	NA	TRBD1	TRBV29-1	14	TGCAGCGTTGCCCGGGACAGTCCACCCTACGAGCAGTACTTC	CSVARDSPPYEQYF
TRBJ1-5	NA	NA	TRBV21-1	17	TGTGCCAGCAGCAACGTCGGGGAGAGTTATAGCAATCAGCCCCAGCATTTT	CASSNVGESYSNQPQHF
TRBJ2-7	NA	NA	TRBV10-2	16	TGCGCCAGCAGTGAGTTCTCAGGTATCCGACCCTACGAGCAGTACTTC	CASSEFSGIRPYEQYF
TRBJ2-5	NA	NA	TRBV25-1	13	TGTGCCTCACGGGCGGTGGGGGCAGAGACCCAGTACTTC	CASRAVGAETQYF
TRBJ1-2	NA	NA	TRBV7-9	12	TGTGCCAGCAGCCTGGAGGGGCATGGCTACACCTTC	CASSLEGHGYTF
TRBJ2-7	NA	TRBD1	TRBV15	15	TGTGCCACCAGCAGAGACCTGGACAGGGACACCGGGCAGTACTTC	CATSRDLDRDTGQYF
TRBJ1-2	NA	TRBD1	TRBV28	17	TGTGCCAGCAGCCTAGGTGGCGGGACAGTCCGCGGAAGTGGCTACACCTTC	CASSLGGGTVRGSGYTF
TRBJ1-6	few	TRBD1	TRBV6-1	17	TGTGCCAGCAGTGGACGTTCGACAGGGACCTATAATTCACCCCTCCACTTT	CASSGRSTGTYNSPLHF
TRBJ1-6	few	NA	TRBV11-2	15	TGTGCCAGCAGCTTAGATCCCGGGGACTTTTCACCCCTCCACTTT	CASSLDPGDFSPLHF
TRBJ2-7	NA	TRBD2	TRBV15	13	TGTGCCACCAGCAGGGCCGGGACTACCGAGCAGTACTTC	CATSRAGTTEQYF
TRBJ1-5	NA	NA	TRBV2	14	TGTGCCAGCAGTGACGAACTTAGCAATCAGCCCCAGCATTTT	CASSDELSNQPQHF
TRBJ1-2	NA	TRBD1	TRBV5-6	13	TGTGCCAGCCACGGGAGGGGGCGATATGGCTACACCTTC	CASHGRGRYGYTF
TRBJ2-3	NA	NA	TRBV7-2	15	TGTGCCAGCAGCTTAGGACGCGGGGGCACAGATACGCAGTATTTT	CASSLGRGGTDTQYF
TRBJ2-5	NA	NA	TRBV4-1	18	TGCGCCAGCAGCCAAGGTATAGCCTTGGCGGGCCTACAAGAGACCCAGTACTTC	CASSQGIALAGLQETQYF
TRBJ2-3	NA	NA	TRBV4-1	16	TGCGCCAGCAGCCAAGTTCCGGGGAGATATACAGATACGCAGTATTTT	CASSQVPGRYTDTQYF
TRBJ2-7	once	NA	TRBV9	14	TGTGCCAGCAGCGTAGGTCAGGAAGACTACGAGCAGTACTTC	CASSVGQEDYEQYF
TRBJ2-5	NA	TRBD1	TRBV7-6	16	TGTGCCAGCAGCTTAGTCACACAGGGGGCTGGGGAGACCCAGTACTTC	CASSLVTQGAGETQYF
TRBJ2-7	NA	NA	TRBV6-5	15	TGTGCCAGCAGCCTAAGACCCAGCGAGTCCTACGAGCAGTACTTC	CASSLRPSESYEQYF